This T cell receptor (beta chain) stems from a study of T cell changes during pregnancy in multiple sclerosis. TCRdb keeps only in-frame clones here, not all; method: immunoSEQ multiplex PCR. The sample records about 100,000 clones, 90% to 95% being singletons. This TCR derives from a female donor with multiple sclerosis, enrolled in a pregnancy study. The sample in question was peripheral blood, obtained before pregnancy.

The CDR3 nucleotides are TGTGCCAGCAGTCTCCTAGCGGACCCCACAGATACGCAGTATTTT. Protein product: CASSLLADPTDTQYF. The chain employs TRBV25-1 and TRBJ2-3; 7 nucleotides align to TRBD2. The V and J ends lost 5 bases and 2 bases, in that order; junction bases with no gene match: 7. From germline, CDR1 is MGHDK and CDR2 SYGVNS. This CDR3 comprises 15 residues.